The T cell receptor (beta chain) described here comes from a study of T-cell memory formation after mild COVID-19. Looking at the study overall: Among the donors, TCR clusters were largely specific to each donor. Overall study findings and caveats: Certain responding clones were present in pre-infection memory, suggesting participation of cross-reactive memory.

TCR alpha and TCR beta cDNA libraries carrying sample barcodes and UMIs were produced by 5'RACE using constant-segment primers. A single record per CDR3 protein comes from TCRdb applying MiXCR to the 5' RACE reads. The sample has 180,000 or so distinct CDR3 sequences; roughly 10% are singletons. This clonotype was detected a few times. What it binds is not known. Germline-derived CDR1 and CDR2 are DFQATT and SNEGSKA (reference sequence). Losses at the gene ends were 4 bases for V and 9 bases for J; bases not matched to a gene: 12. There are 14 residues in the CDR3. The sequenced sample consisted of PBMCs or a T cell subset sorted from them (not recorded which). This receptor was obtained from a man between 18 and 35 years old who had mild COVID-19 (a few samples of this study predate the infection). Cell type and time point are not known. The rearrangement links TRBV20-1 to TRBJ1-5; TRBD1 matches 7 bases. The CDR3 coding sequence is TGCAGTGCTACCCGAACAGGGGTAGTAGGGCCCCAGCATTTT. This translates into CSATRTGVVGPQHF.